This note documents a single T cell receptor beta chain sequence. This clonotype was found a few times. Its antigen is not yet known. Base qualities are not recorded, but no much larger clone differs from it by a single base. Systemically healthy Caucasian individuals from Russia, roughly 40 in total and aged about 6 to 90 years, were included as donors. Ten milliliters of peripheral blood were drawn from each donor into EDTA-treated Vacutainer tubes. Ficoll-Paque density-gradient centrifugation was used to isolate PBMCs, with at least 6.5 million obtained per sample. Total RNA, at least 5 micrograms per sample, was extracted from PBMCs with Trizol reagent. The percentages of naive CD45RAhigh/CD27high T cells were determined by flow cytometry on a PBMC aliquot from every donor. The sample originates from a study of blood T cells in healthy people across ages (dated by TCRdb to 2013 to 2016). With respect to the entire study: In model experiments, template switching captured roughly one uniquely barcoded TCR beta cDNA molecule for every two T cells. Using deep sequencing normalized with unique cDNA molecular identifiers, the study measured how TCR beta repertoire diversity changes with age. Using the same blood draw, the study looked at two additional independent replicas of 1 million unique cDNA reads for two donors, one aged 18 to 30 and the other aged 80 or older. Donors were grouped into four age groups: young (average approximately 16 years), middle-aged (around 39), aged (around 62) and long-lived (around 80). Donors of different ages were randomly distributed across sequencing lanes to avoid experimental bias. Points the paper makes about the study in general: Observed TCR beta diversity correlated strongly with the percentage of naive T cells measured by flow cytometry. The long-lived group showed more naive CD4+ T cells, fewer expanded clones and increased TCR diversity than the aged group, suggesting age selection. Conclusive comparison of naive and antigen-experienced compartments was prevented by the profiling of bulk unsorted PBMCs. Estimates of total diversity based on one million sequenced T cells were considered lower bounds and underestimates. Because donor CMV infection status was unknown, age-related changes in expanded clonotypes were potentially confounded. As age increased, observed TCR beta diversity per million T cells dropped in a roughly linear way, and a significant reduction was already evident by age approximately 40.

According to the germline V gene, CDR1 reads SGHRS and CDR2 reads YFSETQ. V lost 4 bases and J lost 7 bases; the stretch between them is 15 bases long. Counted from cysteine to phenylalanine, this CDR3 has 13 amino acids. Of all the DNA, just the CDR3 is kept, 39 bases in frame from base 1. Library preparation used 5' RACE. The instrument was an Illumina HiSeq 2500. A second roughly 6 to 12 cycle PCR used a sample-barcoded 5' primer and a J-beta primer mix. A unique molecular identifier was introduced onto each TCR beta cDNA molecule by a template-switch 5' adaptor carrying 12 random nucleotides. Each sample yielded at least 2.5 million CDR3-containing paired-end reads. The Mint cDNA synthesis kit, primed by a TRBC-specific oligonucleotide, was used to synthesize first-strand cDNA from all RNA. Following uracil-DNA glycosylase treatment, all cDNA underwent a first 18-cycle PCR with the universal primers M1SS and BC2_uni_R. The original pipeline was this. Normalization of each sample was performed by random selection of 1 million high-quality reads, each carrying a distinct molecular identifier. Reads sharing molecular identifiers were discarded rather than binned into consensus sequences. MiTCR, run with a Q25 quality threshold and the strictest error-elimination algorithm, handled CDR3 identification, clonotype clustering and error correction. A nonparametric unseen species model using Euler transformation provided a lower-bound estimate of total TCR beta diversity. The raw public reads went through TCRdb reprocessing: fastp at Q25, MiXCR clone calling, in-frame beta chains kept. Records with the same CDR3 protein are collapsed into one entry carrying the most frequent genes and DNA. What appears here as the V and J calls and clone size reflects TCRdb's work, not the paper's. This sample gives around 800,000 distinct CDR3 sequences in total; around 42% of them show up just once. Under 20% of the sample is held by the ten biggest clonotypes.

Recombination linked TRBV5-1 to TRBJ2-7; a tentative D call is TRBD1 (6 bases match). The TCR originated in a man between 60 and 70 years old in good health. The sequenced sample consisted of blood. The CDR3 reads as follows: CASSPQGMGEQYF. The DNA is as follows: TGCGCCAGCAGCCCACAGGGAATGGGGGAGCAGTACTTC.